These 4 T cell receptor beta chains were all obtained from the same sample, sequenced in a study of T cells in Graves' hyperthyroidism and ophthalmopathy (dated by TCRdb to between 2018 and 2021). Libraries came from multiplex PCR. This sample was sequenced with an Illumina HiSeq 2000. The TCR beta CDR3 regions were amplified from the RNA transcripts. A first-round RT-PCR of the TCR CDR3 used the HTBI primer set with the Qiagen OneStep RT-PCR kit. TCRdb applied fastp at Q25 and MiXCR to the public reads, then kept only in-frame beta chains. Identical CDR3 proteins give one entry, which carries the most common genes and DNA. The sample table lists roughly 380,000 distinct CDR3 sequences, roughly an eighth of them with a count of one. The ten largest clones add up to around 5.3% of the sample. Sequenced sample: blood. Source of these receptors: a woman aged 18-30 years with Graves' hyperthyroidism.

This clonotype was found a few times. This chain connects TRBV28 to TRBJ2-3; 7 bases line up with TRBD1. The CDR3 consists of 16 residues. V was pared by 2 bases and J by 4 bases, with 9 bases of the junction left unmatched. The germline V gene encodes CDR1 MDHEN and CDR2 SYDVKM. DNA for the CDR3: TGTGCCAGCAGTTTAGTGGGGTACAGGGGTGCAGATACGCAGTATTTT. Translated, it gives CASSLVGYRGADTQYF. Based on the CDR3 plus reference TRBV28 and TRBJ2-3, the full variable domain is DVKVTQSSRYLVKRTGEKVFLECVQDMDHENMFWYRQDPGLGLRLIYFSYDVKMKEKGDIPEGYSVSREKKERFSLILESASTNQTSMYLCASSLVGYRGADTQYFGPGTRLTVL.

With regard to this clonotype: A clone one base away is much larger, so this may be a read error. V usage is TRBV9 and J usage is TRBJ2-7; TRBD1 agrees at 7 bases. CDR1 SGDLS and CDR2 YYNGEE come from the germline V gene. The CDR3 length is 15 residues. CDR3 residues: CASSKQGSPSYEQCF. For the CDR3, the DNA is TGTGCCAGCAGCAAACAGGGGTCCCCCTCCTACGAGCAGTGCTTC.

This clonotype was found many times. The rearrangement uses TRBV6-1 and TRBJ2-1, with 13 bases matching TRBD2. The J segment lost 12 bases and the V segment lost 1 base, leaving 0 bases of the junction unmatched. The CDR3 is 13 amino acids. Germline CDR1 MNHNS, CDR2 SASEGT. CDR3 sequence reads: CASSEGLAGGQFF. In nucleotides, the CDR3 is TGTGCCAGCAGTGAAGGACTAGCGGGAGGGCAGTTCTTC.

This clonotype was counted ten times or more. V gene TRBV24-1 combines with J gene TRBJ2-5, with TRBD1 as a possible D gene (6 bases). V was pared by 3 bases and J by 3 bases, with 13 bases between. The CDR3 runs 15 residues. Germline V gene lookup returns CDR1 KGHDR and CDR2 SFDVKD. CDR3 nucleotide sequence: TGTGCCACCAGTGATCCGACAGGTGGAGAAGAGACCCAGTACTTC. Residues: CATSDPTGGEETQYF.